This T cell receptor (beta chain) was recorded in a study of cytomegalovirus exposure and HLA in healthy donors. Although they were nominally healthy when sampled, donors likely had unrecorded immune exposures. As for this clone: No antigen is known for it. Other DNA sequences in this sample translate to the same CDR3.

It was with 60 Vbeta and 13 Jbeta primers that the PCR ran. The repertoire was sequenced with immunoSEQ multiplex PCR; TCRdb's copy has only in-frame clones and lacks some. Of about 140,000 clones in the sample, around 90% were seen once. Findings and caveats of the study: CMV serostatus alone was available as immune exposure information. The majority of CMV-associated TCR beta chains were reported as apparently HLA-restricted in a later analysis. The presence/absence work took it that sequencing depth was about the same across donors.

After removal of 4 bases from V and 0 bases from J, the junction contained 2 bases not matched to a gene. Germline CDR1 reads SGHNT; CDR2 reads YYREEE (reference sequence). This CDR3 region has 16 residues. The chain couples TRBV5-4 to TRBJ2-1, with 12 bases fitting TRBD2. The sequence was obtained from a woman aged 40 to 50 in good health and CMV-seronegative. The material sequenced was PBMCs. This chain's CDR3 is CASSLAGGSSYNEQFF. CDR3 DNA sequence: TGTGCCAGCAGCCTAGCGGGAGGGAGCTCCTACAATGAGCAGTTCTTC.